This T cell receptor (beta chain) was sequenced in a study of OX40 agonist ivuxolimab in advanced cancers. On this clone: What it recognizes is unknown.

Notes on the study in general: At doses 0.1 to 3.0 mg/kg, CD4+ and CD8+ clones expanded.

The CDR3 totals 16 residues. CDR1 is SGHVS, CDR2 FQNEAQ, per germline. Trimming stripped 5 bases from V and 5 bases from J, with 22 bases between. Here immunoSEQ multiplex PCR was the method, and the copy in TCRdb shows in-frame clones only, minus some. The table lists about 45,000 clones, around four fifths of them singletons, with 15% in the top ten. The TCR originated in an adult with an advanced solid tumor such as melanoma, head and neck, liver or kidney cancer. This sequence joins TRBV7-8 and TRBJ2-7; the D is unclear. This material consisted of CD4+ or CD8+ T cells sorted from blood, taken in a trial of the OX40 agonist ivuxolimab. DNA of the CDR3: TGTGCCAGCAGCCCGAAGATAGCAGGACGGCCGAACGAGCAGTACTTC. Its translation: CASSPKIAGRPNEQYF.